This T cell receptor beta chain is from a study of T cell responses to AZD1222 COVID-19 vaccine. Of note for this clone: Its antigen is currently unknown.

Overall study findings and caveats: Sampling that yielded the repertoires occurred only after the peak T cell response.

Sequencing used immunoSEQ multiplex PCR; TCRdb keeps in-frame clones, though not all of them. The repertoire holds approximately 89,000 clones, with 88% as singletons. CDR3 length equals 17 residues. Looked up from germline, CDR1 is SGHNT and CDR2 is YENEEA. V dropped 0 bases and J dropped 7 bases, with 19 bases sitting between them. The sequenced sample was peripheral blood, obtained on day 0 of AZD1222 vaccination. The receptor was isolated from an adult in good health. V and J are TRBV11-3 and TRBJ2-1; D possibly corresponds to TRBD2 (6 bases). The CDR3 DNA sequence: TGTGCCAGCAGCTTAGATCGGTGGGGGACTCAGGGAAATGAGCAGTTCTTC. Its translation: CASSLDRWGTQGNEQFF.